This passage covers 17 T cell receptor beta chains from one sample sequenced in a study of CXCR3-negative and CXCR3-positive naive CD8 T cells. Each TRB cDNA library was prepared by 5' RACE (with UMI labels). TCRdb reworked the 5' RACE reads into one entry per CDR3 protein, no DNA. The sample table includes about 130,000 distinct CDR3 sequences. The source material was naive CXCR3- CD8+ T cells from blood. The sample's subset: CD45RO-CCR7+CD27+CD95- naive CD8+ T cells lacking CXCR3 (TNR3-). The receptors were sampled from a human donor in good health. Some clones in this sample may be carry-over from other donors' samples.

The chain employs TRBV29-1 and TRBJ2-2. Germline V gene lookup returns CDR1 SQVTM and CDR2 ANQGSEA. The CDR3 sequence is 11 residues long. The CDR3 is CSGLLPGELFF.

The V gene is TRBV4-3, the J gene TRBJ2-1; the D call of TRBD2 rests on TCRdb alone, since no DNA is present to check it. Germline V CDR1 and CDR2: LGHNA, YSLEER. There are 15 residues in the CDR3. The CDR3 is CASSQDSLAGLEQFF.

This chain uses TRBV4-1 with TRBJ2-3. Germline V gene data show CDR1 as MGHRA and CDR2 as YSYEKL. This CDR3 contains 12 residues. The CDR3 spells CASSRSGDTQYF.

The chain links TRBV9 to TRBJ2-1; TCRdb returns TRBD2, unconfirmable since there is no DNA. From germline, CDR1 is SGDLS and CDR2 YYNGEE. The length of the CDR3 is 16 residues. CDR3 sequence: CASSVDERETYNEQFF. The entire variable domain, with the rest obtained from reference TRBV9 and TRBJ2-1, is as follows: DSGVTQTPKHLITATGQRVTLRCSPRSGDLSVYWYQQSLDQGLQFLIQYYNGEERAKGNILERFSAQQFPDLHSELNLSSLELGDSALYFCASSVDERETYNEQFFGPGTRLTVL.

The chain's CDR3 is CASSFIGSGAPSSYEQYF. The rearrangement joins TRBV7-8 to TRBJ2-7; TCRdb reports TRBD2, a call that lacks DNA to check it against. The germline V gene encodes CDR1 SGHVS and CDR2 FQNEAQ. The CDR3 sequence is 18 residues long.

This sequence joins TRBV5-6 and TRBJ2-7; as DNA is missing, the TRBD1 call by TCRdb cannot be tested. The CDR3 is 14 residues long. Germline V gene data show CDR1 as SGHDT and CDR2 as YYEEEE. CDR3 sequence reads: CASSIGTGAHEQYF.

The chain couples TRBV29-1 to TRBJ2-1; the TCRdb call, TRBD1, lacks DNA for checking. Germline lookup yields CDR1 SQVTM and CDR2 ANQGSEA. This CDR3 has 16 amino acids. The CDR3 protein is CSVEDLRGGSYNEQFF.

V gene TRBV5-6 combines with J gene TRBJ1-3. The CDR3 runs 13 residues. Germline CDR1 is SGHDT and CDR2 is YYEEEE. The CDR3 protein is CASSLVSGNTIYF.

The CDR3 loop reads CATSSYPTSGVEDTQYF. The V and J genes are TRBV15 and TRBJ2-3; checking the TCRdb D call of TRBD2 is not possible without DNA. The CDR3 length is 17 residues. Germline V lookup: CDR1 LNHNV, CDR2 YYDKDF (reference sequence).

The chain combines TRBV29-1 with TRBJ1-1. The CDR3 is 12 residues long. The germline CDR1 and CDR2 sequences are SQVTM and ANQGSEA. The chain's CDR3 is CSVETVNTEAFF.

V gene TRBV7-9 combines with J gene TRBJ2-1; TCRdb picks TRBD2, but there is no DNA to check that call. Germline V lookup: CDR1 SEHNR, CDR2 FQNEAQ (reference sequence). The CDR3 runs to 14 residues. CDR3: CASGTSGINNEQFF. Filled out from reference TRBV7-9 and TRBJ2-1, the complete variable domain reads DTGVSQNPRHKITKRGQNVTFRCDPISEHNRLYWYRQTLGQGPEFLTYFQNEAQLEKSRLLSDRFSAERPKGSFSTLEIQRTEQGDSAMYLCASGTSGINNEQFFGPGTRLTVL.

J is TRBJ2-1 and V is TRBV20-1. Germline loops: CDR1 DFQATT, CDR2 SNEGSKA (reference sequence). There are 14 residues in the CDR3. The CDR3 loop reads CSARRIAESDEQFF.

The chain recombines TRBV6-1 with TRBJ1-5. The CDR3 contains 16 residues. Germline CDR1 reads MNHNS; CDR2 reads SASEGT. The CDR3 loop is CASSEFIELLYQPQHF.

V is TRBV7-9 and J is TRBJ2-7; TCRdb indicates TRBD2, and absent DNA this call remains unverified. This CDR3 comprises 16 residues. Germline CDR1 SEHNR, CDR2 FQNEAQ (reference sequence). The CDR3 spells CASSPPGLAGVGEQYF.

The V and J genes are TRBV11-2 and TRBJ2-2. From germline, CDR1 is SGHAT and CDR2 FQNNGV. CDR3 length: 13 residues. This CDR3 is CASNGEDTGELFF.

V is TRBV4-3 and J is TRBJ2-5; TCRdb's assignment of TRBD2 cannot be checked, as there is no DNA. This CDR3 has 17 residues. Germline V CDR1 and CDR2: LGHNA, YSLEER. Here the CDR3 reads CASSRGLAGDLQETQYF.

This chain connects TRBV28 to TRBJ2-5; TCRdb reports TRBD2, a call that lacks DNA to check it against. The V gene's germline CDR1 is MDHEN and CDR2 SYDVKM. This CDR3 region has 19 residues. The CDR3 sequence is CASSPPPWISSVDRETQYF.